This passage covers 12 T cell receptor beta chains from one sample sequenced in a study of sequential checkpoint blockade in melanoma. Produced via immunoSEQ multiplex PCR; TCRdb's table is partial and in-frame only. In the table there are 30,000 to 35,000 clones, around 82% of which are singletons. This sample's treatment: randomized to nivolumab then ipilimumab (arm A) or the reverse (arm B). The source material was CD8+ T cells sorted from blood (inferred from file names), sampled from a patient given nivolumab and ipilimumab in sequence. These receptors all stem from a human donor with melanoma.

V is TRBV14 and J is TRBJ1-1, with TRBD1 as a possible D gene (5 bases). The CDR3 extends over 14 amino acids. Between the trimmed V and J ends, which lost 5 bases and 4 bases, there was a span of 14 bases. Per germline, CDR1 SGHDN and CDR2 FVKESK. The DNA of the CDR3 is TGTGCCAGCAGCACAACCCGCGGGGCCACTGAAGCTTTCTTT. This gives the protein CASSTTRGATEAFF.

The V and J genes are TRBV19 and TRBJ1-2, with TRBD1 as a possible D gene (5 bases). Germline V gene lookup returns CDR1 LNHDA and CDR2 SQIVND (reference sequence). Trimming took off 5 bases at V and 3 bases at J, with 16 bases between the two ends. The CDR3 runs to 15 residues. CDR3 protein: CASSLGRGTDYGYTF. The CDR3 DNA is TGTGCCAGTAGTCTGGGGCGGGGAACGGACTATGGCTACACCTTC.

This chain uses TRBV6-5 with TRBJ1-2, with D perhaps TRBD1 (6 bases). The length of the CDR3 is 16 residues. Trimming removed 0 bases from V and 5 bases from J, with 16 bases in between. Per germline, CDR1 MNHEY and CDR2 SVGAGI. DNA for the CDR3: TGTGCCAGCAGTTACTCGGAACAGGGCTCAGGTTATGGCTACACCTTC. Translating it yields CASSYSEQGSGYGYTF.

This clone was seen a handful of times. This chain links TRBV5-6 with TRBJ2-1; 8 bases are shared with TRBD1. CDR1 and CDR2 (germline): SGHDT, YYEEEE. Germline trimming cut 3 bases from V and 8 bases from J; bases unmatched to any gene: 4. The CDR3 is 13 residues long. CDR3 sequence: CASSYDRGYEQFF. The CDR3 DNA reads TGTGCCAGCAGCTACGACAGGGGCTATGAGCAGTTCTTC. The full variable domain, completed using reference TRBV5-6 and TRBJ2-1, is DAGVTQSPTHLIKTRGQQVTLRCSPKSGHDTVSWYQQALGQGPQFIFQYYEEEERQRGNFPDRFSGHQFPNYSSELNVNALLLGDSALYLCASSYDRGYEQFFGPGTRLTVL.

The chain has TRBV4-1 and TRBJ1-1; no definite D call. The CDR3 length is 13 residues. Trimming stripped 4 bases from V and 5 bases from J, with 11 bases between. Germline CDR1 reads MGHRA; CDR2 reads YSYEKL. In DNA form, the CDR3 reads TGCGCCAGCAGCCGGGGTCCGGGGACTGAAGCTTTCTTT. Its translation: CASSRGPGTEAFF.

The chain joins TRBV2 to TRBJ1-1; 8 bases match TRBD1. The length of the CDR3 is 17 residues. The ends lost 4 bases at V and 0 bases at J; junction bases unmatched: 10. Germline loops: CDR1 SNHLY, CDR2 FYNNEI. Written as DNA, the CDR3 is TGTGCCAGCAGTGGGGCACAGGGGGTGAGGCTGAACACTGAAGCTTTCTTT. Its translation is CASSGAQGVRLNTEAFF.

J is TRBJ1-5 and V is TRBV6-5; 8 bases line up with TRBD1. Germline trimming cut 5 bases from V and 11 bases from J; bases unmatched to any gene: 8. Germline V lookup: CDR1 MNHEY, CDR2 SVGAGI. This CDR3 is 13 amino acids long. The CDR3, as DNA: TGTGCCAGCAGTCGCGACAGGGGAGTGGCCCAGCATTTT. As protein: CASSRDRGVAQHF.

This chain joins TRBV27 and TRBJ2-5; 9 positions agree with TRBD1. The J call may be wrong; the DNA end is better matched by TRBJ2-7. CDR1 and CDR2 (germline): MNHEY, SMNVEV (reference sequence). This CDR3 comprises 15 residues. CDR3 sequence: CASSRDRESSYEQYF. DNA of the CDR3: TGTGCCAGCAGCCGGGACAGGGAAAGCTCCTACGAGCAGTACTTC.

This clone was found once. The rearrangement uses TRBV28 and TRBJ1-6; tentatively, D is TRBD1 (6 bases). The germline V gene has CDR1 MDHEN and CDR2 SYDVKM. The ends were cut back, 6 bases at V and 3 bases at J, with 12 bases in the middle. CDR3 length equals 15 residues. In nucleotides, the CDR3 is TGTGCCAGCAGCCAGGACAGCAACTATAATTCACCCCTCCACTTT. Encoded protein: CASSQDSNYNSPLHF.

The chain employs TRBV27 and TRBJ2-5, with 8 nucleotides matching TRBD2. With the DNA end fitting TRBJ2-7 better, the J assignment may be wrong. Germline CDR1 and CDR2: MNHEY and SMNVEV (reference sequence). This CDR3 contains 15 residues. CDR3 region: CASSHDSGTSYEQYF. For the CDR3, the DNA is TGTGCCAGCAGCCACGATAGCGGGACATCCTACGAGCAGTACTTC.

The chain joins TRBV5-6 to TRBJ1-2, with a tentative D call TRBD1 (5 bases). The CDR3 runs to 14 residues. Germline V gene lookup returns CDR1 SGHDT and CDR2 YYEEEE. Trimming pared 5 bases from V and 7 bases from J, leaving 18 bases between. The CDR3 sequence is CASSYLGTASGYTF. The CDR3 DNA follows: TGTGCCAGCAGTTACCTCGGGACTGCTTCTGGCTACACCTTC.

The V call is TRBV30, the J call TRBJ1-1; 8 bases line up with TRBD1. This CDR3 is built from 15 residues. After removal of 5 bases from V and 1 base from J, the junction contained 9 bases not matched to a gene. Germline V lookup: CDR1 GTSNPN, CDR2 SVGIG (reference sequence). CDR3 in DNA: TGTGCCTGGGGGGGGACAGGCTCCCAGAACACTGAAGCTTTCTTT. Translating it yields CAWGGTGSQNTEAFF.